Included here is one TCR beta chain sequence, with context. Its antigen remains unknown. With 4 bases removed from V and 4 bases from J, the gap between germline ends came to 14 bases. The CDR3 runs 15 residues. CDR1 and CDR2 (germline): SGHNT, YYREEE (reference sequence). Repertoires were generated with immunoSEQ multiplex PCR, while TCRdb's copy carries only in-frame clones and drops some. The data show roughly 49,000 clones, 80% to 90% seen once. The entry originates in a study of OX40 agonist ivuxolimab in advanced cancers. Study in general: Patients were dosed with the agonistic anti-OX40 (CD134) antibody ivuxolimab.

Whole-study findings and limits: Also showing low normalized T-cell clonal expansion were some of the nonresponders.

The TCR originated in an adult with an advanced solid tumor such as melanoma, head and neck, liver or kidney cancer. This chain uses TRBV5-4 with TRBJ2-2, with D possibly TRBD1 on 7 matching bases. The sample in question was CD4+ or CD8+ T cells sorted from blood, obtained in a trial of the OX40 agonist ivuxolimab. The DNA for the CDR3 is TGTGCCAGCAGCCGCCCAGGGGGAGGCACCGGGGAGCTGTTTTTT. Translating gives CASSRPGGGTGELFF.